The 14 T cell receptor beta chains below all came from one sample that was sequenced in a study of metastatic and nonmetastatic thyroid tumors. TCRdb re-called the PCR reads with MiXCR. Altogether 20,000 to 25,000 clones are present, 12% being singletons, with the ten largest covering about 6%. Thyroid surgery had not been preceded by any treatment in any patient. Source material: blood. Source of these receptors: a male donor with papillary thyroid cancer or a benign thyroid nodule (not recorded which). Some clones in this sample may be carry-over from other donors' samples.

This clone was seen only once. The CDR3 sequence is CASSLGRGLTDTQYF. In DNA form, the CDR3 reads TGTGCCAGCAGCTTAGGCCGAGGGTTGACAGATACGCAGTATTTT. The chain employs TRBV7-6 and TRBJ2-3, with D possibly TRBD2 on 5 matching bases. This CDR3 has 15 residues. V was clipped by 1 base and J by 3 bases, with 11 bases between them. The germline gives CDR1 SGHVS, CDR2 FNYEAQ.

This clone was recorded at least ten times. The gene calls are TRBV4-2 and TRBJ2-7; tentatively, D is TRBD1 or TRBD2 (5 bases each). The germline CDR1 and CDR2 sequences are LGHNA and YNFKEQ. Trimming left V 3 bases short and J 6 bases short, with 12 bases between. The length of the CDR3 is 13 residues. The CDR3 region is CASSQVSGTEQYF. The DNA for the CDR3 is TGTGCCAGCAGCCAGGTATCAGGGACCGAGCAGTACTTC.

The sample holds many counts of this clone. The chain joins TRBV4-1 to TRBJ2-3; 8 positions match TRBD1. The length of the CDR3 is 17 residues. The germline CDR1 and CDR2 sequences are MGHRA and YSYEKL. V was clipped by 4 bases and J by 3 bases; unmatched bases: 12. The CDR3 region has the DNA TGCGCCAGCAGCCCTTTTTGGGCAGGGGGCCGGACAGATACGCAGTATTTT. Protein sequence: CASSPFWAGGRTDTQYF.

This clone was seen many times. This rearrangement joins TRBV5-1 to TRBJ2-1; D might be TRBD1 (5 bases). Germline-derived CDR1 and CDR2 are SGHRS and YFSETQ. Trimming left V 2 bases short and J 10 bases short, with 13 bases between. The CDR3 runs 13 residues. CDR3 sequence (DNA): TGCGCCAGCAGCTTAACAGTTAGGGGAGAGCAGTTCTTC. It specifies CASSLTVRGEQFF.

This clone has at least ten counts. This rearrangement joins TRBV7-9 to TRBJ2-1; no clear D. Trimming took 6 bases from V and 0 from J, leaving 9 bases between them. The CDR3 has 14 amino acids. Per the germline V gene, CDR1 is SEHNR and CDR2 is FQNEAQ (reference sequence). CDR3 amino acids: CASSRSISYNEQFF. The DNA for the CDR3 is TGTGCCAGCAGTAGATCCATCTCCTACAATGAGCAGTTCTTC.

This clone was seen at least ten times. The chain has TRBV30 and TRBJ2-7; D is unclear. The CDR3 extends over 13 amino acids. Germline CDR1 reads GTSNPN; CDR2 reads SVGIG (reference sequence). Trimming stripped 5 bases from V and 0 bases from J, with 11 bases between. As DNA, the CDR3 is TGTGCCTGGGGGAAGGCGCGCTCCTACGAGCAGTACTTC. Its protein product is CAWGKARSYEQYF.

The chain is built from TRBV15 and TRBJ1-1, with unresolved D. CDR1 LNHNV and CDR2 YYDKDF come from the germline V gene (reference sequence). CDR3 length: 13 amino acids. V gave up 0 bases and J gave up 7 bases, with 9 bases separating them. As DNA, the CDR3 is TGTGCCACCAGCAGAGATAAGAGTTTTGAAGCTTTCTTT. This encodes CATSRDKSFEAFF.

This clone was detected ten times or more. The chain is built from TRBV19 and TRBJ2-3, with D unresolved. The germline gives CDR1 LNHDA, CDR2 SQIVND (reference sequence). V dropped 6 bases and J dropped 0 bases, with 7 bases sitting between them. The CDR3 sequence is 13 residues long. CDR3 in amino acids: CASRVASTDTQYF. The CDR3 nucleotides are TGTGCCAGTAGGGTGGCTAGCACAGATACGCAGTATTTT.

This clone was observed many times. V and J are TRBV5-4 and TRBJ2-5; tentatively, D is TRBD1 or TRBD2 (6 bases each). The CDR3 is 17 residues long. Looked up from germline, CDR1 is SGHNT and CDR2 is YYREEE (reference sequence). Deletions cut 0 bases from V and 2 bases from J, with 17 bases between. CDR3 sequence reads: CASSLGGRGLGQETQYF. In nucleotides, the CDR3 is TGTGCCAGCAGCTTGGGCGGCAGGGGACTCGGGCAAGAGACCCAGTACTTC.

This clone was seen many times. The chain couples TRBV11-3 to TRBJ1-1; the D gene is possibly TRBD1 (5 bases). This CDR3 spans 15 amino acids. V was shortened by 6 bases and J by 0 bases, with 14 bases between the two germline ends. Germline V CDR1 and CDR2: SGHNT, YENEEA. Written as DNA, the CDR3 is TGTGCCAGCAGTCGTGGCGGCAGGGTGAACACTGAAGCTTTCTTT. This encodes CASSRGGRVNTEAFF. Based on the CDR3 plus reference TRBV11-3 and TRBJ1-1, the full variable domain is EAGVVQSPRYKIIEKKQPVAFWCNPISGHNTLYWYLQNLGQGPELLIRYENEEAVDDSQLPKDRFSAERLKGVDSTLKIQPAELGDSAVYLCASSRGGRVNTEAFFGQGTRLTVV.

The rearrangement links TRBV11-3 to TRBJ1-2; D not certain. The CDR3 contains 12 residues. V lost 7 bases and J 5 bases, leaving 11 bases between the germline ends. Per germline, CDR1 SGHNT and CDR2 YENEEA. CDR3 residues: CASNGRGYGYTF. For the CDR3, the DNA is TGTGCCAGCAACGGACGGGGATATGGCTACACCTTC.

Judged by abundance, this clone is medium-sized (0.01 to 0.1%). The CDR3 bases are TGTGCCAGCAGTACCAATGGACTAGCGGGAGGCCTAATTAAGTATTTT. Its translation is CASSTNGLAGGLIKYF. This chain links TRBV27 with TRBJ2-3, with 14 nucleotides matching TRBD2. This CDR3 has 16 amino acids. The germline V gene encodes CDR1 MNHEY and CDR2 SMNVEV (reference sequence). V trimming: 5 bases; J trimming: 13 bases; junction bases outside the gene matches: 14.

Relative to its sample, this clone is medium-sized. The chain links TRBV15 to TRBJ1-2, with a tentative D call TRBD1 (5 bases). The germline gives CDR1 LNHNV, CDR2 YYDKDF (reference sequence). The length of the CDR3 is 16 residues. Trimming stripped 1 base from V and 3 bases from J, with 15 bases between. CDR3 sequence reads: CATSRVMGREDYGYTF. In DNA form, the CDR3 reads TGTGCCACCAGCAGAGTTATGGGGCGCGAAGACTATGGCTACACCTTC.

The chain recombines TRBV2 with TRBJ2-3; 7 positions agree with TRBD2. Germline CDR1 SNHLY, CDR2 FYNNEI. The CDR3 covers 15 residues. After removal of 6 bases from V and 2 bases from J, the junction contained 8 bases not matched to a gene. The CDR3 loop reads CASRRTRGITDTQYF. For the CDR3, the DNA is TGTGCCAGCAGAAGGACTAGAGGGATCACAGATACGCAGTATTTT. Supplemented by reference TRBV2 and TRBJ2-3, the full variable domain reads EPEVTQTPSHQVTQMGQEVILRCVPISNHLYFYWYRQILGQKVEFLVSFYNNEISEKSEIFDDQFSVERPDGSNFTLKIRSTKLEDSAMYFCASRRTRGITDTQYFGPGTRLTVL.